Presented here are 25 T cell receptor beta chains from one specimen sequenced in a study of blood T cell repertoires in COVID-19. Sequencing used immunoSEQ multiplex PCR; TCRdb keeps in-frame clones, though not all of them. This table has about 160,000 clones, about nine tenths appearing once. Source material: peripheral blood. The receptors stem from a woman aged 55-70 years who had recovered from COVID-19.

V gene TRBV12-3 or TRBV12-4 combines with J gene TRBJ1-1; D is ambiguous. The CDR3 is made up of 13 amino acids. The V and J ends lost 3 bases and 1 base respectively, with 6 bases between them. The CDR3 DNA follows: TGTGCCAGCAGTTTCGCGGGGAACACTGAAGCTTTCTTT. Translation: CASSFAGNTEAFF.

This chain uses TRBV27 with TRBJ2-3, with 9 bases aligning to TRBD2. The CDR3 contains 14 residues. The V gene end was trimmed by 2 bases and the J gene end by 6 bases; junction bases not matched to a gene: 3. Germline V gives CDR1 MNHEY, CDR2 SMNVEV (reference sequence). This chain's CDR3 is CASSLLAGLDTQYF. As DNA, the CDR3 is TGTGCCAGCAGTTTACTAGCGGGGTTGGATACGCAGTATTTT.

The CDR3 region has the DNA TGTGCCAGCAGCTCGTCTGAGACCCAGTACTTC. This codes for CASSSSETQYF. The J gene is TRBJ2-5, the V gene TRBV5-6, with D unresolved. The V gene lost 3 bases and the J gene lost 5 bases, with 5 bases spanning the gap. Per the germline V gene, CDR1 is SGHDT and CDR2 is YYEEEE. This CDR3 is built from 11 residues.

The chain is built from TRBV28 and TRBJ1-2, with D possibly TRBD1 on 5 matching bases. Per the germline V gene, CDR1 is MDHEN and CDR2 is SYDVKM. CDR3 length: 14 residues. Trimming took off 2 bases at V and 8 bases at J, with 15 bases between the two ends. CDR3 loop: CASSLNGQLGGYTF. For the CDR3, the DNA is TGTGCCAGCAGTTTAAACGGACAACTTGGAGGCTACACCTTC.

This chain links TRBV4-2 with TRBJ2-5, with TRBD2 matching over 9 bases. V dropped 4 bases and J dropped 7; count of bases not matched to a gene: 13. Germline V lookup: CDR1 LGHNA, CDR2 YNFKEQ. The CDR3 contains 16 residues. CDR3 sequence: CASSRLEAGGRGTQYF. Here the CDR3 DNA reads TGTGCCAGCAGCCGTCTTGAGGCGGGGGGGAGGGGGACCCAGTACTTC.

The chain combines TRBV9 with TRBJ2-1; 8 nucleotides line up with TRBD1. The junction had 16 bases not matched to a gene; V was cut back by 5 bases and J by 3 bases. Germline CDR1 reads SGDLS; CDR2 reads YYNGEE. The CDR3 runs 18 residues. The CDR3 spells CASSKGAGTGGFYNEQFF. CDR3 bases: TGTGCCAGCAGTAAGGGTGCGGGGACAGGCGGGTTCTACAATGAGCAGTTCTTC.

The chain combines TRBV6-1 with TRBJ1-4; a weak D match, TRBD1 (6 bases). Germline-derived CDR1 and CDR2 are MNHNS and SASEGT. Trimming stripped 0 bases from V and 5 bases from J, with 7 bases between. This CDR3 is built from 14 residues. The CDR3 spells CASSEARGNEKLFF. CDR3 coding DNA: TGTGCCAGCAGTGAAGCCAGGGGCAATGAAAAACTGTTTTTT.

The rearrangement joins TRBV6-5 to TRBJ2-2, with a weak D call TRBD1 (5 bases). Germline-derived CDR1 and CDR2 are MNHEY and SVGAGI. V shed 10 bases and J shed 2 bases, with 11 bases lying between them. The CDR3 totals 13 residues. Here the CDR3 reads CAILGQNTGELFF. The CDR3 bases are TGTGCCATCCTAGGACAAAACACCGGGGAGCTGTTTTTT.

This chain links TRBV5-1 with TRBJ2-1, with 7 bases fitting TRBD1. This CDR3 contains 15 residues. Germline V gene sequence: CDR1 SGHRS, CDR2 YFSETQ. Trimming removed 0 bases from V and 1 base from J; junction bases left unmatched: 1. Here the CDR3 reads CASSLGGQSYNEQFF. DNA of the CDR3: TGCGCCAGCAGCTTGGGGGGACAGTCCTACAATGAGCAGTTCTTC.

The J gene is TRBJ1-1, the V gene TRBV2; 9 nucleotides line up with TRBD1. Germline loops: CDR1 SNHLY, CDR2 FYNNEI. CDR3 length equals 14 residues. The V gene end was trimmed by 4 bases and the J gene end by 2 bases; junction bases not matched to a gene: 2. The CDR3 region is CASSGTGANTEAFF. In nucleotides, the CDR3 is TGTGCCAGCAGTGGGACAGGGGCCAACACTGAAGCTTTCTTT.

J is TRBJ2-7 and V is TRBV7-2, with 10 bases identical to TRBD1. The CDR3 loop spans 16 amino acids. Germline V lookup: CDR1 SGHTA, CDR2 FQGNSA. Germline trimming cut 1 base from V and 3 bases from J; bases unmatched to any gene: 6. The CDR3 region is CASSLGTGGRVYEQYF. The CDR3 bases are TGTGCCAGCAGCTTAGGGACAGGGGGAAGAGTCTACGAGCAGTACTTC.

Concerning this clone: This specimen includes other DNA sequences encoding the same CDR3. The rearrangement joins TRBV27 to TRBJ2-1, with 14 bases identical to TRBD2. Germline trimming cut 2 bases from V and 6 bases from J; bases unmatched to any gene: 0. CDR1 is MNHEY and CDR2 is SMNVEV in the germline V gene (reference sequence). This CDR3 comprises 15 residues. CDR3 protein: CASSLGLAGGNEQFF. In nucleotides, the CDR3 is TGTGCCAGCAGTTTAGGACTAGCGGGGGGCAATGAGCAGTTCTTC.

V and J are TRBV7-2 and TRBJ2-7; 9 bases match TRBD1. Germline V CDR1 and CDR2: SGHTA, FQGNSA. With 5 bases clipped from V and 3 bases from J, the junction kept 14 bases outside the gene matches. The CDR3 totals 17 residues. The CDR3 reads CASSPTGGQGMVYEQYF. The CDR3 DNA reads as TGTGCCAGCAGCCCCACCGGGGGACAGGGAATGGTCTACGAGCAGTACTTC.

This clone turned up a few times. The V and J genes are TRBV19 and TRBJ2-2; 8 nucleotides agree with TRBD1. The CDR3 runs 16 residues. Germline CDR1 LNHDA, CDR2 SQIVND (reference sequence). Germline trimming cut 3 bases from V and 3 bases from J; bases unmatched to any gene: 6. The CDR3 loop reads CASSIHGQGDTGELFF. CDR3 in DNA: TGTGCCAGTAGTATCCATGGACAGGGTGACACCGGGGAGCTGTTTTTT.

This chain links TRBV4-1 with TRBJ2-2; 8 bases agree with TRBD1. With 1 base clipped from V and 1 base from J, the junction kept 2 bases outside the gene matches. Germline V gene sequence: CDR1 MGHRA, CDR2 YSYEKL. The CDR3 consists of 16 residues. The CDR3 spells CASSQGQGLNTGELFF. The CDR3 DNA reads TGCGCCAGCAGCCAAGGACAGGGGTTGAACACCGGGGAGCTGTTTTTT.

The chain links TRBV21-1 to TRBJ1-6; the D call TRBD1 from the table was never checked on the DNA. TRBV21-1 is listed as a pseudogene. The CDR3 sequence is 18 residues long. The CDR3 protein is CASSYRTGRGSYNSPLHF. CDR3 DNA sequence: TGTGCCAGCAGCTACCGGACAGGGAGGGGCTCCTATAATTCACCCCTCCACTTT.

The rearrangement uses TRBV28 and TRBJ2-7, with D hard to call. Germline-derived CDR1 and CDR2 are MDHEN and SYDVKM. The CDR3 loop spans 14 amino acids. Between the trimmed V and J ends, which lost 5 bases and 7 bases, there was a span of 18 bases. The CDR3 region has the DNA TGTGCCAGCAGTCGCTCTGGGCCCGCGAGAGAGCAGTACTTC. It specifies CASSRSGPAREQYF.

The chain joins TRBV2 to TRBJ1-5, with 9 bases matching TRBD1. CDR3 length equals 14 residues. CDR1 is SNHLY, CDR2 FYNNEI, per germline. V dropped 6 bases and J dropped 4; count of bases not matched to a gene: 4. CDR3 protein: CASSTGTGNQPQHF. In nucleotides, the CDR3 is TGTGCCAGCAGCACCGGGACAGGGAATCAGCCCCAGCATTTT.

The chain combines TRBV2 with TRBJ1-6; 11 bases match TRBD1. CDR3 size: 14 residues. J gave up 14 bases and V 6 bases, and 9 bases lay outside the gene matches. Germline V gene data show CDR1 as SNHLY and CDR2 as FYNNEI. The CDR3 here is CASSAGTGGRALHF. The CDR3 bases are TGTGCCAGCAGCGCCGGGACAGGGGGGAGAGCCCTCCACTTT.

The CDR3 spells CASSLVGGLSEAFF. Written as DNA, the CDR3 is TGCGCCAGCAGCTTGGTCGGGGGGTTATCTGAAGCTTTCTTT. J is TRBJ1-1 and V is TRBV5-1, with D tentatively TRBD1 (5 bases). The CDR3 contains 14 residues. Between the trimmed V and J ends, which lost 0 bases and 6 bases, there was a span of 12 bases. CDR1 SGHRS and CDR2 YFSETQ come from the germline V gene. Full variable domain (rest looked up from reference TRBV5-1 and TRBJ1-1): KAGVTQTPRYLIKTRGQQVTLSCSPISGHRSVSWYQQTPGQGLQFLFEYFSETQRNKGNFPGRFSGRQFSNSRSEMNVSTLELGDSALYLCASSLVGGLSEAFFGQGTRLTVV.

This chain joins TRBV6-2 or TRBV6-3 and TRBJ2-6; weak D call: TRBD2 (5 bases). CDR3 length equals 15 residues. The germline V gene encodes CDR1 MNHEY and CDR2 SVGEGT. V was cut by 5 bases and J by 0 bases, with 8 bases left in between. DNA for the CDR3: TGTGCCAGCAGTGATGAGGGCTCTGGGGCCAACGTCCTGACTTTC. Translated: CASSDEGSGANVLTF.

J is TRBJ2-5 and V is TRBV6-1; D remains unclear. Germline V gene lookup returns CDR1 MNHNS and CDR2 SASEGT. This CDR3 has 13 residues. Trimming cost V 2 bases and J 5 bases, with 9 bases left between them. CDR3 nucleotide sequence: TGTGCCAGCAGTGAACGCGAGTGGGAGACCCAGTACTTC. Protein: CASSEREWETQYF.

The chain employs TRBV11-2 and TRBJ1-2, with 7 bases lining up with TRBD1. Germline assignment: CDR1 SGHAT and CDR2 FQNNGV. V dropped 5 bases and J dropped 5; count of bases not matched to a gene: 5. This CDR3 is 13 amino acids long. CDR3: CASSLGTVYGYTF. The DNA of the CDR3 is TGTGCCAGCAGCCTTGGGACAGTTTATGGCTACACCTTC.

The gene calls are TRBV7-8 and TRBJ1-2; D call uncertain. The CDR3 is made up of 15 amino acids. V lost 1 base and J lost 10, with 19 bases in between. Per germline, CDR1 SGHVS and CDR2 FQNEAQ. The CDR3 coding sequence is TGTGCCAGCAGCTTAGGTGTGGGGTCAGGACGGGACTACACCTTC. Its protein is CASSLGVGSGRDYTF.

This clone has a handful of counts. The V gene is TRBV14, the J gene TRBJ2-7; 7 positions agree with TRBD1. The V gene's germline CDR1 is SGHDN and CDR2 FVKESK. Trimming at V came to 1 base and at J to 0 bases, leaving 9 bases not matched to a gene. CDR3 length: 17 amino acids. The CDR3 is CASSQGGTDLSSYEQYF. The CDR3 nucleotides are TGTGCCAGCAGCCAAGGTGGGACAGACTTAAGCTCCTACGAGCAGTACTTC.